This TCR beta chain was sequenced during a study of T cell clonality in common variable immunodeficiency. TCRdb keeps only in-frame clones here, not all; method: immunoSEQ multiplex PCR. The sample contains 30,000 to 40,000 clones, none occurring once; under 8.5% lies in the top ten. The CDR3 covers 15 residues. Deletions cut 7 bases from V and 2 bases from J, with 18 bases between. CDR1 is PRHDT and CDR2 is FYEKMQ in the germline V gene (reference sequence). This clone was seen ten or more times. Its cognate antigen is unknown. The read gets to within 3 residues of the CDR3 end, and the germline J gene fills in the rest. General observations from the study: Fewer deletions and N-nucleotide insertions were reportedly seen in common variable immunodeficiency TCR beta sequences.

This chain connects TRBV13 to TRBJ2-7; D might be TRBD2 (6 bases). The source material was peripheral blood mononuclear cells. This receptor was obtained from a human donor with common variable immunodeficiency. CDR3 DNA, as far as it was read: TGTGCCAGCACCATAAGGGGCGGAGGGGCCTACGAG. This translates into CASTIRGGGAYE. The whole CDR3 reads CASTIRGGGAYEQYF.